This T cell receptor (beta chain) is from a study of post-analysis software for immune sequencing data. For the study at large: Some patients lacked subtype; others had relapsing-remitting, secondary progressive or progressive-relapsing disease.

The CDR3 length is 15 residues. The V and J ends lost 2 bases and 6 bases, in that order; junction bases with no gene match: 8. Germline V gene lookup returns CDR1 LGHDT and CDR2 YNNKEL (reference sequence). General study findings and limits: When patients were compared with controls, 4 or 5 TRBV segments were more frequent, TRBV5-6, TRBV5-1 and TRBV20-1 among them. Normalized Chao1 diversity was significantly reduced in patients versus controls.

With respect to this clonotype: No antigen is known for it.

Unique-molecular-identifier-tagged TCR beta cDNA libraries were used. MiXCR was run by TCRdb on the PCR reads, yielding one entry per CDR3 protein. Among about 770,000 distinct CDR3 sequences listed, more than 45% were seen once. This sequence was found in a girl aged 10 to 17 with multiple sclerosis. Sequenced sample: blood. J is TRBJ2-5 and V is TRBV3-1; the match to TRBD2 covers 8 bases. In DNA, the CDR3 is TGTGCCAGCAGCCAATCGGGGGGGCGCGTTAAGACCCAGTACTTC. This gives the protein CASSQSGGRVKTQYF.